The TCR beta chain under discussion was sequenced for a study of post-analysis software for immune sequencing data. General study points: Multiple sclerosis was associated with a significant reduction in normalized Chao1 diversity relative to controls. In patients, TRBV5-6, TRBV5-1 and TRBV20-1 belonged to roughly five TRBV segments found more frequently than in controls.

In germline, CDR1 is DFQATT, CDR2 SNEGSKA (reference sequence). The length of the CDR3 is 14 residues. Trimming removed 0 bases from V and 2 bases from J; junction bases left unmatched: 4. The TCR beta cDNA libraries contained unique molecular identifiers. TCRdb re-analysed the PCR reads in MiXCR, keeping a single row per CDR3 protein. Of over 700,000 distinct CDR3 sequences in the sample, about 32% were seen once. On this clonotype: Its antigen remains unknown.

Sequenced: blood. This sequence joins TRBV20-1 and TRBJ2-7; 7 bases line up with TRBD2. This receptor was identified in a girl aged 5 to 17 with multiple sclerosis. The CDR3 here is CSARDRDYTYEQYF. In DNA form, the CDR3 reads TGCAGTGCTAGAGACCGGGACTACACCTACGAGCAGTACTTC.